This T cell receptor beta chain is drawn from a study of human T cells and chemical hapten exposure. Study background: Skin of the upper inner arm, around 2 cm by around 2 cm, received 2% DPC for sensitization.

As originally analysed: Between about 23,224 and 700,000 TCRs appeared in each sample, and the median stood at approximately 100,000. TCRdb ran MiXCR on the RACE reads and lists one entry per CDR3 protein. These V and J calls rely on TCRdb rather than the paper's analysis. The sample holds about 97,000 distinct CDR3 sequences, roughly 27% seen once. Points from the study as a whole: Alopecia in all donors means immunity may differ from healthy individuals. The count of PT1 expanded TCRs correlated positively with patch test score.

This CDR3 is 17 amino acids long. The V end was cut by 0 bases, the J end by 2 bases, with 18 bases between. Germline V CDR1 and CDR2: GTSNPN, SVGIG (reference sequence). Note on this clonotype: What it recognizes is unknown.

Time point meaning: patch test 3, about 24 weeks after DPC sensitization. Treatment noted: therapeutic diphenylcyclopropenone sensitization with weekly scalp DPC. This clonotype was obtained from a man aged 40-49 years with alopecia areata. Some clones in this sample may be carry-over from other donors' samples. The rearrangement links TRBV30 to TRBJ2-3, with D possibly being TRBD1 (6 bases). The material was whole blood, obtained in connection with sensitization to the hapten diphenylcyclopropenone (DPC). CDR3 coding DNA: TGTGCCTGGAGTGTACCCCGGACAGCGGCCTACACAGATACGCAGTATTTT. Its protein is CAWSVPRTAAYTDTQYF.